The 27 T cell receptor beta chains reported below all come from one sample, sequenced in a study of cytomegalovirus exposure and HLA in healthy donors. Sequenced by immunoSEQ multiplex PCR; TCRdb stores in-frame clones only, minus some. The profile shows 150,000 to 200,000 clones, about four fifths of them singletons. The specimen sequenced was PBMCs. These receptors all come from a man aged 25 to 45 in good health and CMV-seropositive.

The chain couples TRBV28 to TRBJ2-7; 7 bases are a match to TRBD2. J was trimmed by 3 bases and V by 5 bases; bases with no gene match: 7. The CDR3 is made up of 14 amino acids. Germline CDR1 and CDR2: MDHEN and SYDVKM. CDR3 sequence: CASSARSGYYEQYF. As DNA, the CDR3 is TGTGCCAGCAGTGCCCGTAGCGGGTACTACGAGCAGTACTTC.

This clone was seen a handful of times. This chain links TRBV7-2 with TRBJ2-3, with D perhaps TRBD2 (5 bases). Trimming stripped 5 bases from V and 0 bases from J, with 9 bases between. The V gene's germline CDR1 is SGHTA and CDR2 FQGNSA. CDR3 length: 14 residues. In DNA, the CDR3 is TGTGCCAGCAGCGCCGGGATCAGCACAGATACGCAGTATTTT. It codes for CASSAGISTDTQYF.

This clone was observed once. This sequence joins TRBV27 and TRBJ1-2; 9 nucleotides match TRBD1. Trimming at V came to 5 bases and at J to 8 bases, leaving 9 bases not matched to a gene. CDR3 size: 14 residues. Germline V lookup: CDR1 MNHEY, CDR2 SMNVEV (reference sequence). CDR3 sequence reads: CASSARGQGIGYTF. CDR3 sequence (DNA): TGTGCCAGCAGTGCGCGGGGACAGGGTATCGGCTACACCTTC.

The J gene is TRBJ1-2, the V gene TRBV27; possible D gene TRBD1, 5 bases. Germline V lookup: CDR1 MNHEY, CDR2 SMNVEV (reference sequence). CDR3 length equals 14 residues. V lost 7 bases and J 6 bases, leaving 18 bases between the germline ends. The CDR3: CASKEIREAHGYTF. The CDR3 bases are TGTGCCAGCAAAGAAATCAGGGAAGCTCATGGCTACACCTTC.

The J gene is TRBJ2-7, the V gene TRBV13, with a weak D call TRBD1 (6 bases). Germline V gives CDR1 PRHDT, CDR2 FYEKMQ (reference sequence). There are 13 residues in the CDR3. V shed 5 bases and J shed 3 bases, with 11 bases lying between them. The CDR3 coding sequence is TGTGCCAGCAGCAGCACACAGGGCTACGAGCAGTACTTC. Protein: CASSSTQGYEQYF.

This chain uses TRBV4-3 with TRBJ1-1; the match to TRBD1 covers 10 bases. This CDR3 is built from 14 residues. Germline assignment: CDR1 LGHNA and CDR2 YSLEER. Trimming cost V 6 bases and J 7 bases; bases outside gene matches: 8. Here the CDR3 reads CASSPGQGYNEAFF. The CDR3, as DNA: TGCGCCAGCAGTCCGGGACAGGGGTATAATGAAGCTTTCTTT.

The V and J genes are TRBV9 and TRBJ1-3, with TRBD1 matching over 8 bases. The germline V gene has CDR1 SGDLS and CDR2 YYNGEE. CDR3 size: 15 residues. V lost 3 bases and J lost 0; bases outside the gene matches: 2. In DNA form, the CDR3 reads TGTGCCAGCAGCGGACAGGGGTCCTCTGGAAACACCATATATTTT. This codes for CASSGQGSSGNTIYF.

The CDR3 nucleotides read TGTGCCAGCAGTCCAACAGGTCGCCGGGAAAAACTGTTTTTT. This translates into CASSPTGRREKLFF. The chain joins TRBV27 to TRBJ1-4, with TRBD1 as a possible D gene (5 bases). Germline loops: CDR1 MNHEY, CDR2 SMNVEV (reference sequence). Deletions cut 5 bases from V and 8 bases from J, with 15 bases between. The CDR3 is 14 residues long.

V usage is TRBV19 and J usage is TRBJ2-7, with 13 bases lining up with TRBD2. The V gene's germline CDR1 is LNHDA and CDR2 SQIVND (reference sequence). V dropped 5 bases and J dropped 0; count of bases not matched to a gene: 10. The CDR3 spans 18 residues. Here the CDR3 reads CASSSSGTSGESSYEQYF. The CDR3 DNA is TGTGCCAGTAGTTCCTCCGGGACTAGCGGGGAGAGCTCCTACGAGCAGTACTTC.

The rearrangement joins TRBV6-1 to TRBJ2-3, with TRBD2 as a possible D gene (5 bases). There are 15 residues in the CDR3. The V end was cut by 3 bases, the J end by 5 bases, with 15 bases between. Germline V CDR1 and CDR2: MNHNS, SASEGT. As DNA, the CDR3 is TGTGCCAGCAGTGAGGGTGGGAGAGGCCAAGATACGCAGTATTTT. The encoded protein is CASSEGGRGQDTQYF.

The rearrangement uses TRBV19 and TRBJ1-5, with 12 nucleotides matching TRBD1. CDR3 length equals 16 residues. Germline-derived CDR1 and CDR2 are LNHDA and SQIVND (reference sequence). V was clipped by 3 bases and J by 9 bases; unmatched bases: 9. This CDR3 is CASSIGDRGRARPQHF. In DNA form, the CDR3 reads TGTGCCAGTAGTATCGGGGACAGGGGGCGAGCCCGGCCCCAGCATTTT. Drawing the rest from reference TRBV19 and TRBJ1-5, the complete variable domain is DGGITQSPKYLFRKEGQNVTLSCEQNLNHDAMYWYRQDPGQGLRLIYYSQIVNDFQKGDIAEGYSVSREKKESFPLTVTSAQKNPTAFYLCASSIGDRGRARPQHFGDGTRLSIL.

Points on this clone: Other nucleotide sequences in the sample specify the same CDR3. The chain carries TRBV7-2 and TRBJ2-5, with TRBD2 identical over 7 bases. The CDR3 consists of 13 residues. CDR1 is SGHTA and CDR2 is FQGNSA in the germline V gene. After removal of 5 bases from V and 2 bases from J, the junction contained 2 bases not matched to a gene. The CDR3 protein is CASSPGLQETQYF. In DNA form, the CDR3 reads TGTGCCAGCAGCCCGGGACTACAAGAGACCCAGTACTTC.

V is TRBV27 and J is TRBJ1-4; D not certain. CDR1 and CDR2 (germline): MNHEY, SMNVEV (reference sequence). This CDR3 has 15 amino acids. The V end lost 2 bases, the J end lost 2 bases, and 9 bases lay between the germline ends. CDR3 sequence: CASSLVMRTNEKLFF. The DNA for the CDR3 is TGTGCCAGCAGTTTAGTTATGAGGACTAATGAAAAACTGTTTTTT.

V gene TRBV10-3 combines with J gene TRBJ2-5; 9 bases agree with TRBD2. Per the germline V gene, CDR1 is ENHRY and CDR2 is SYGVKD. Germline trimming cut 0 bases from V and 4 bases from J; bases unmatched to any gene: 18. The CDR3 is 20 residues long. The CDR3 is CAISESNRGIGTSYRETQYF. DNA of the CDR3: TGTGCCATCAGTGAGTCCAACCGGGGGATCGGGACTAGCTATCGAGAGACCCAGTACTTC.

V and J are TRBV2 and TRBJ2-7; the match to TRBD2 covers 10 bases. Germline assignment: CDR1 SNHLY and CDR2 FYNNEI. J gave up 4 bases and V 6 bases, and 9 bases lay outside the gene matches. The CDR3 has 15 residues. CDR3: CASRAFTSGAYEQYF. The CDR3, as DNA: TGTGCCAGCAGGGCCTTCACTAGCGGGGCATACGAGCAGTACTTC. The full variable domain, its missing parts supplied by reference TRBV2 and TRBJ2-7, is EPEVTQTPSHQVTQMGQEVILRCVPISNHLYFYWYRQILGQKVEFLVSFYNNEISEKSEIFDDQFSVERPDGSNFTLKIRSTKLEDSAMYFCASRAFTSGAYEQYFGPGTRLTVT.

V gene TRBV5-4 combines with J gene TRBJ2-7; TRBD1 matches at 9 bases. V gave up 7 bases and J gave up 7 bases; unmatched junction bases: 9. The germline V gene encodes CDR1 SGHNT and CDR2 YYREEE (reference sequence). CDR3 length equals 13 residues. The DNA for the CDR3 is TGTGCCAGCCGCTGGGAGACAGGGGGAGAGCAGTACTTC. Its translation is CASRWETGGEQYF.

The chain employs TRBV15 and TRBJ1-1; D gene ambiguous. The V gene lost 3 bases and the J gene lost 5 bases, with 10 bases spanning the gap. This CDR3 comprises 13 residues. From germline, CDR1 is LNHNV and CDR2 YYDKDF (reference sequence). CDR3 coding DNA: TGTGCCACCAGCAGGCAGGAAGAGACTGAAGCTTTCTTT. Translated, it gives CATSRQEETEAFF.

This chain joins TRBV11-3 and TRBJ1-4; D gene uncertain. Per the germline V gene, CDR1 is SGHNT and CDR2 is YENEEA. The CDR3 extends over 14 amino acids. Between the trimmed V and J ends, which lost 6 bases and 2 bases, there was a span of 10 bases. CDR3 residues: CASRPPDTNEKLFF. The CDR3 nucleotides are TGTGCCAGCAGGCCTCCAGATACTAATGAAAAACTGTTTTTT.

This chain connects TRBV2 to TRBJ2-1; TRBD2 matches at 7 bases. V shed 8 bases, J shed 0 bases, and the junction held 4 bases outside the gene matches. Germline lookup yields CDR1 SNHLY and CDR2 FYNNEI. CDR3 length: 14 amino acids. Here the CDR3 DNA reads TGTGCCAGCCGACTAGCAAGCTCCTACAATGAGCAGTTCTTC. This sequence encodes CASRLASSYNEQFF.

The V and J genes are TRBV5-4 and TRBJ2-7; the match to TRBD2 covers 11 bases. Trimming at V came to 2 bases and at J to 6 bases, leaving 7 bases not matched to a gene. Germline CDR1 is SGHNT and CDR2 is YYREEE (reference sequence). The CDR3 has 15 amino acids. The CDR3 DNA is TGTGCCAGCAGCTTAGTGTCTAGCGGGAGGCTCGAGCAGTACTTC. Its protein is CASSLVSSGRLEQYF.

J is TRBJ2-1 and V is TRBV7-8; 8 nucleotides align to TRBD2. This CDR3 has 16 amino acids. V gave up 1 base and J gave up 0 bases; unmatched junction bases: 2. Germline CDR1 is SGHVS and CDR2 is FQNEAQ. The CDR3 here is CASSLVAGGSYNEQFF. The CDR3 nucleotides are TGTGCCAGCAGCTTAGTGGCGGGGGGCTCCTACAATGAGCAGTTCTTC.

CDR3 DNA sequence: TGCGCCAGCAGTGAGTCATCGTATCAGAAGCAGTACTTC. Translating gives CASSESSYQKQYF. V usage is TRBV10-1 and J usage is TRBJ2-7; D unclear. The CDR3 has 13 amino acids. The V end was cut by 0 bases, the J end by 8 bases, with 11 bases between. Germline lookup yields CDR1 WNHNN and CDR2 SYGVQD (reference sequence).

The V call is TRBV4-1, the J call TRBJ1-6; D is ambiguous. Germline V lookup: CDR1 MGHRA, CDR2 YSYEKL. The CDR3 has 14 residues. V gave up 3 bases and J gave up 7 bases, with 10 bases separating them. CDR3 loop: CASSQETGNSPLHF. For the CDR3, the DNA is TGCGCCAGCAGCCAGGAGACGGGGAATTCACCCCTCCACTTT.

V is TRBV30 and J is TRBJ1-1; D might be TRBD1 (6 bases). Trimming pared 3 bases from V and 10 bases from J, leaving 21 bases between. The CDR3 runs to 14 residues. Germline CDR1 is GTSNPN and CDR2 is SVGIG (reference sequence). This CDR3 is CAWSERGEGGSAFF. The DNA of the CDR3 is TGTGCCTGGAGCGAGAGGGGGGAGGGAGGGTCAGCTTTCTTT.

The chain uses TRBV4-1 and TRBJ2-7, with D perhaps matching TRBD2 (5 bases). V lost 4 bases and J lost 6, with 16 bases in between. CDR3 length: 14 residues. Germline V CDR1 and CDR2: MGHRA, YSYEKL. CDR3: CASSPKGGGGEQYF. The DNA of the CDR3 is TGCGCCAGCAGCCCGAAGGGCGGAGGTGGCGAGCAGTACTTC.

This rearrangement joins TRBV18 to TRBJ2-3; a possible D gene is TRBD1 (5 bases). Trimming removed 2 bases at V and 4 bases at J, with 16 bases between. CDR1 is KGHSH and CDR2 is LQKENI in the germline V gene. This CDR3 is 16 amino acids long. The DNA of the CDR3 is TGTGCCAGCTCACCAGGAGAGTATCAGGGTCCAGATACGCAGTATTTT. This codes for CASSPGEYQGPDTQYF.

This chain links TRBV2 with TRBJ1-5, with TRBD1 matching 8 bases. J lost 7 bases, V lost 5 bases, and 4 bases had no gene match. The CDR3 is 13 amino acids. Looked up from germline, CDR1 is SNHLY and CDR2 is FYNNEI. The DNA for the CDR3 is TGTGCCAGCAGTCAGGGGGCTGGGCAGCCCCAGCATTTT. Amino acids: CASSQGAGQPQHF.